These 18 T cell receptor beta chains were sequenced from one sample in a study of T cells in women clearing cervical HPV infection. The method was immunoSEQ multiplex PCR; TCRdb's version includes in-frame clones alone and lacks a portion of them. The sample totals 25,000 to 35,000 clones. The sample was blood buffy coat. These receptors came from a woman between 18 and 70 years old with a cervical HPV16 infection that either progressed to CIN3+ or cleared (not recorded which).

On this clone: The CDR3 extends 3 residues past the end of the read, so its final part is completed from the germline J gene. The chain links TRBV28 to TRBJ2-7, with D possibly matching TRBD2 (6 bases). The ends were cut back, 7 bases at V and 6 bases at J, with 19 bases in the middle. CDR1 is MDHEN, CDR2 SYDVKM, per germline. CDR3 length: 14 residues. The CDR3 bases that were read are TGTGCCAGCAAACAGCTGGGGCTAGCGCGCGAG. Protein sequence: CASKQLGLARE. The entire CDR3 protein is CASKQLGLAREQYF.

With respect to this clone: The sequenced fragment ends 3 residues before the CDR3 boundary, so the rest is inferred from the germline J gene. The chain is built from TRBV19 and TRBJ1-2; 12 bases align to TRBD1. Germline V gene lookup returns CDR1 LNHDA and CDR2 SQIVND (reference sequence). The CDR3 sequence is 16 residues long. CDR3 DNA, as far as it was read: TGTGCCAGTAGTATAAATTTTGGGACAGGGGGCGATGAC. Amino acids: CASSINFGTGGDD. The whole CDR3 protein is CASSINFGTGGDDYTF.

In the case of this clone: With the read ending 3 residues before the CDR3 end, the germline J gene is used to fill in that end. This chain joins TRBV29-1 and TRBJ2-7, with D possibly being TRBD1 (6 bases). Germline V gene data show CDR1 as SQVTM and CDR2 as ANQGSEA. The CDR3 consists of 15 residues. The V gene lost 0 bases and the J gene lost 2 bases, with 14 bases spanning the gap. CDR3 bases read: TGCAGCGTTGAAGATCAAAGGGGGATAGCCTACGAG. Protein: CSVEDQRGIAYE. The whole CDR3 protein reads CSVEDQRGIAYEQYF.

For this clone: The read falls 3 residues short of the CDR3 end, and the missing part is taken from the germline J gene. V usage is TRBV7-2 and J usage is TRBJ2-3; tentatively, D is TRBD1 or TRBD2 (5 bases each). This CDR3 has 14 residues. The germline V gene has CDR1 SGHTA and CDR2 FQGNSA. Trimming stripped 5 bases from V and 2 bases from J, with 11 bases between. CDR3 DNA, as far as it was read: TGTGCCAGCAGCCCGAGGGGTTCCACAGATACG. It translates to CASSPRGSTDT. The CDR3 reads in full as CASSPRGSTDTQYF. Full variable domain (outside the CDR3, taken from reference TRBV7-2 and TRBJ2-3): GAGVSQSPSNKVTEKGKDVELRCDPISGHTALYWYRQSLGQGLEFLIYFQGNSAPDKSGLPSDRFSAERTGGSVSTLTIQRTQQEDSAVYLCASSPRGSTDTQYFGPGTRLTVL.

Comment on this clone: The sequence runs out 3 residues before the end of the CDR3; the remainder is reconstructed from the germline J gene. The rearrangement uses TRBV7-2 and TRBJ2-7; D is unclear. CDR1 is SGHTA, CDR2 FQGNSA, per germline. The V and J ends lost 1 base and 2 bases respectively, with 12 bases between them. This CDR3 is 15 amino acids long. The CDR3 is CASSLGMRRTYEQYF. The covered CDR3 bases are TGTGCCAGCAGCTTAGGTATGCGGAGAACCTACGAG.

Points on this clone: The read comes to an end 3 residues before the CDR3 does, leaving the germline J gene to fill in the end. The rearrangement uses TRBV19 and TRBJ2-7, with D perhaps TRBD1 (5 bases). Trimming cost V 1 base and J 0 bases, with 10 bases left between them. Germline V gene sequence: CDR1 LNHDA, CDR2 SQIVND (reference sequence). The CDR3 covers 15 residues. CDR3 bases read: TGTGCCAGTAGTATAGCGGCAGGGTCCTCCTACGAG. It codes for CASSIAAGSSYE. The full CDR3 reads CASSIAAGSSYEQYF. Based on the CDR3 plus reference TRBV19 and TRBJ2-7, the full variable domain is DGGITQSPKYLFRKEGQNVTLSCEQNLNHDAMYWYRQDPGQGLRLIYYSQIVNDFQKGDIAEGYSVSREKKESFPLTVTSAQKNPTAFYLCASSIAAGSSYEQYFGPGTRLTVT.

About this clone itself: Sequencing ends 3 residues short of the CDR3 end; the germline J gene provides the rest. V and J are TRBV18 and TRBJ2-7, with 7 bases fitting TRBD2. The germline CDR1 and CDR2 sequences are KGHSH and LQKENI. Unmatched junction bases numbered 9, after V lost 3 bases and J lost 4 bases. CDR3 size: 15 residues. The CDR3 is CASSPGRGIPYEQYF. The covered CDR3 bases are TGTGCCAGCTCACCCGGGCGGGGGATTCCGTACGAG.

Turning to this clone: From the germline J gene comes the end of the CDR3, since the read stops 3 residues before it. J is TRBJ1-2 and V is TRBV20-1; 7 bases agree with TRBD1. The CDR3 totals 15 residues. Trimming took 6 bases from V and 0 from J; bases not matched to a gene: 10. Germline V gives CDR1 DFQATT, CDR2 SNEGSKA (reference sequence). The sequenced CDR3 bases are TGCAGTGCCAAGGACAGGCGCAGCACTAACTATGGC. Its protein product is CSAKDRRSTNYG. The complete CDR3 sequence is CSAKDRRSTNYGYTF.

A remark on this clone: The read terminates 3 residues before the CDR3 end, so the remaining end is supplied by the germline J gene. The V and J genes are TRBV5-1 and TRBJ1-4; D not certain. The ends were cut back, 2 bases at V and 5 bases at J, with 10 bases in the middle. Germline CDR1 SGHRS, CDR2 YFSETQ. The CDR3 has 14 amino acids. CDR3 bases read: TGCGCCAGCAGCTTCTTGCCCGGGAATGAAAAA. This translates into CASSFLPGNEK. The whole CDR3 sequence reads CASSFLPGNEKLFF.

Remarks on this clone: The CDR3 is cut off 3 residues early in the read; its end comes from the germline J gene. The chain recombines TRBV15 with TRBJ2-7; D could derive from TRBD1 or TRBD2 (6 bases each). The germline V gene encodes CDR1 LNHNV and CDR2 YYDKDF (reference sequence). The CDR3 sequence is 13 residues long. Trimming removed 3 bases at V and 6 bases at J, with 12 bases between. The CDR3 region is CATSREGHSEQYF. The covered CDR3 bases are TGTGCCACCAGCAGGGAGGGACACTCCGAG.

Worth noting for this clone: The read terminates 3 residues ahead of where the CDR3 ends, so the germline J gene completes it. The V call is TRBV5-1, the J call TRBJ1-1; tentative D call: TRBD1 (5 bases). V lost 0 bases, J lost 4 bases, and 13 bases lay in between. Germline CDR1 SGHRS, CDR2 YFSETQ. This CDR3 is built from 15 residues. The CDR3 spells CASSLVGDGGTEAFF. The covered CDR3 bases are TGCGCCAGCAGCTTGGTTGGCGACGGGGGCACTGAA.

The CDR3 sequence: CSAREGGDEAFF. The sequenced CDR3 bases are TGCAGTGCTAGAGAGGGGGGGGATGAA. The chain recombines TRBV20-1 with TRBJ1-1; tentatively, D is TRBD1 (5 bases). The read terminates 3 residues before the CDR3 end, so the remaining end is supplied by the germline J gene. Deletions cut 0 bases from V and 7 bases from J, with 9 bases between. This CDR3 spans 12 amino acids. Germline V gene sequence: CDR1 DFQATT, CDR2 SNEGSKA (reference sequence).

Concerning this clone: The read finishes 3 residues shy of the CDR3 end, and the germline J gene is used to complete it. The rearrangement joins TRBV18 to TRBJ2-7, with D possibly TRBD1 on 6 matching bases. Germline V gives CDR1 KGHSH, CDR2 LQKENI. CDR3 length: 15 amino acids. V was cut by 5 bases and J by 0 bases, with 14 bases left in between. Partial CDR3 DNA: TGTGCCAGCTCAGTACGGGACACCAGCTCCTACGAG. Amino acids: CASSVRDTSSYE. The whole CDR3 sequence is CASSVRDTSSYEQYF.

Notes on this clone: The missing CDR3 end, 3 residues past where the read stops, is filled in from the germline J gene. The chain combines TRBV5-1 with TRBJ1-6; 10 bases are shared with TRBD1. Trimming at V came to 7 bases and at J to 6 bases, leaving 7 bases not matched to a gene. The CDR3 runs to 15 residues. CDR1 is SGHRS, CDR2 YFSETQ, per germline. The sequenced CDR3 bases are TGCGCCAGCCGACCCGGGACAGGGGTTAATTCACCC. Amino acids: CASRPGTGVNSP. In full, the CDR3 is CASRPGTGVNSPLHF.

With regard to this clone: The read ends 3 residues early relative to the CDR3; the germline J gene fills the gap. V is TRBV20-1 and J is TRBJ1-2; a possible D gene is TRBD1 (6 bases). The germline gives CDR1 DFQATT, CDR2 SNEGSKA (reference sequence). There are 13 residues in the CDR3. The CDR3 spells CSAGNRDAQGYTF. Partial CDR3 DNA: TGCAGTGCGGGCAACAGGGATGCACAGGGC.

About this clone itself: The CDR3 end is not reached by the read, which stops 3 residues before it; the germline J gene fills it in. The chain joins TRBV7-9 to TRBJ1-1, with D maybe TRBD1 (5 bases). This CDR3 is built from 15 residues. CDR1 and CDR2 (germline): SEHNR, FQNEAQ (reference sequence). Trimming removed 4 bases at V and 5 bases at J, with 17 bases between. The CDR3 bases that were read are TGTGCCAGCAGCTCACAGGTGCCCCGGGGGACTGAA. Its protein product is CASSSQVPRGTE. In full, the CDR3 reads CASSSQVPRGTEAFF.

Note on this clone: The missing CDR3 end, 3 residues past where the read stops, is filled in from the germline J gene. The chain employs TRBV2 and TRBJ2-1, with 7 bases fitting TRBD1. The CDR3 extends over 18 amino acids. Germline V gene lookup returns CDR1 SNHLY and CDR2 FYNNEI. J was trimmed by 0 bases and V by 3 bases; bases with no gene match: 11. The CDR3 sequence: CASSDTNDRAVSYNEQFF. The CDR3 DNA, read in part, is TGTGCCAGCAGTGACACGAACGACAGGGCAGTCTCCTACAATGAG.

A note on this clone: The read is 3 residues too short to cover the CDR3 end, so that end is filled in from the germline J gene. The chain carries TRBV5-1 and TRBJ1-4; D perhaps matches TRBD1 (5 bases). There are 15 residues in the CDR3. V lost 1 base, J lost 8 bases, and 15 bases lay in between. Germline-derived CDR1 and CDR2 are SGHRS and YFSETQ. The DNA read from the CDR3 is TGCGCCAGCAGCTTGCTGGGGCCTGAGGGGGAAAAA. Its translation: CASSLLGPEGEK. The entire CDR3 sequence reads CASSLLGPEGEKLFF.